Below, 28 T cell receptor beta chains from the same sample are listed, as sequenced in a study of Graves' ophthalmopathy and Graves' hyperthyroidism. Transcripts of RNA were the source for amplifying TCR beta CDR3 regions. The first-round RT-PCR employed HTBI primers together with the Qiagen OneStep RT-PCR kit. A multiplex PCR was then performed as the second round. From the multiplex PCR reads, TCRdb called clonotypes with MiXCR, one entry per CDR3 protein. The sample contains about 370,000 distinct CDR3 sequences, roughly 15% of which appear only once. The sequencing input was peripheral blood. The receptors were gathered from an adult woman with stable Graves' hyperthyroidism.

The chain carries TRBV9 and TRBJ2-3; TRBD1 matches at 7 bases. The CDR3 runs to 15 residues. Unmatched junction bases numbered 6, after V lost 2 bases and J lost 3 bases. Per the germline V gene, CDR1 is SGDLS and CDR2 is YYNGEE. CDR3 sequence reads: CASSVMGQPTDTQYF. The CDR3, as DNA: TGTGCCAGCAGCGTTATGGGACAGCCTACAGATACGCAGTATTTT.

This clonotype was observed a handful of times. Given the absence of the conserved phenylalanine or tryptophan at the CDR3 end, a read error is likely. No DNA is shown, since the ends of the CDR3 on it are uncertain; the CDR3 is the one TCRdb lists. The chain recombines TRBV11-1 with TRBJ2-7. The germline V gene has CDR1 SGHAT and CDR2 FQDESV (reference sequence). The CDR3 adds up to 17 amino acids, both ends counted. The CDR3 spells CASTLRQRRWASYEQCL.

This clonotype was counted many times. The CDR3 region is CASSSPKSSYEQYF. The DNA for the CDR3 is TGTGCCAGCAGCTCTCCTAAGAGCTCCTACGAGCAGTACTTC. This rearrangement joins TRBV5-6 to TRBJ2-7; D is ambiguous. This CDR3 is 14 amino acids long. The V end was cut by 3 bases, the J end by 0 bases, with 10 bases between. Germline CDR1 SGHDT, CDR2 YYEEEE.

This clonotype occurred many times. V is TRBV27 and J is TRBJ1-2; 8 bases are a match to TRBD1. V gave up 5 bases and J gave up 2 bases; unmatched junction bases: 13. The CDR3 consists of 17 residues. Per the germline V gene, CDR1 is MNHEY and CDR2 is SMNVEV (reference sequence). The CDR3 sequence is CASSPSPGQAINYGYTF. The CDR3 nucleotides are TGTGCCAGCAGTCCCTCACCGGGACAGGCTATAAACTATGGCTACACCTTC.

This clonotype occurred many times. CDR3 residues: CAWNLDRVTGELFF. DNA for the CDR3: TGTGCCTGGAACTTGGACAGGGTTACCGGGGAGCTGTTTTTT. The rearrangement joins TRBV30 to TRBJ2-2; 8 bases match TRBD1. V dropped 4 bases and J dropped 5; count of bases not matched to a gene: 6. The CDR3 is made up of 14 amino acids. The germline CDR1 and CDR2 sequences are GTSNPN and SVGIG (reference sequence).

This clonotype was picked up many times. CDR3 DNA: TGCAGTGCTAGAGTGGGGGGTGGCTACACCTTC. It yields the protein CSARVGGGYTF. This chain links TRBV20-1 with TRBJ1-2; possibly TRBD1 for D (5 bases). This CDR3 region has 11 residues. The V end was cut by 1 base, the J end by 7 bases, with 7 bases between. Germline assignment: CDR1 DFQATT and CDR2 SNEGSKA (reference sequence).

This clonotype came up many times. The V and J genes are TRBV28 and TRBJ2-7; 7 positions match TRBD1. V lost 0 bases, J lost 7 bases, and 6 bases stayed unmatched. The CDR3 runs 14 residues. Germline CDR1 MDHEN, CDR2 SYDVKM. Written as DNA, the CDR3 is TGTGCCAGCAGTTTATGGAGGACAGGTAGTGAGCAGTACTTC. Translated, it gives CASSLWRTGSEQYF.

On this clonotype: Given a much more abundant clone one base away, this may be a read error. This rearrangement joins TRBV4-1 to TRBJ2-7; 12 nucleotides align to TRBD1. Germline trimming cut 3 bases from V and 5 bases from J; bases unmatched to any gene: 5. The V gene's germline CDR1 is MGHRA and CDR2 YSYEKL. This CDR3 has 15 amino acids. CDR3 region: CASSHPGQGAHEQYF. The DNA of the CDR3 is TGCGCCAGCAGCCACCCGGGACAGGGGGCACACGAGCAGTACTTC.

This clonotype was seen repeatedly, ten times or more. This chain uses TRBV28 with TRBJ1-1, with unresolved D. Per germline, CDR1 MDHEN and CDR2 SYDVKM. This CDR3 comprises 19 residues. The V end lost 2 bases, the J end lost 0 bases, and 22 bases lay between the germline ends. The CDR3 bases are TGTGCCAGCAGTTTAAGAGCCGGGCAGAGTCGCCTGATGAACACTGAAGCTTTCTTT. Translating it yields CASSLRAGQSRLMNTEAFF.

This clonotype has a count of ten or more. The chain recombines TRBV6-5 with TRBJ2-7; possible D gene TRBD1, 6 bases. This CDR3 spans 15 amino acids. The germline CDR1 and CDR2 sequences are MNHEY and SVGAGI. With 0 bases removed from V and 1 base from J, the gap between germline ends came to 10 bases. The CDR3 DNA is TGTGCCAGCAGTTACTCTTCGGACAGTTCCTACGAGCAGTACTTC. Translation gives CASSYSSDSSYEQYF.

This clonotype was observed at least ten times. The chain links TRBV10-3 to TRBJ1-1, with D uncertain. Per the germline V gene, CDR1 is ENHRY and CDR2 is SYGVKD. The CDR3 is made up of 14 amino acids. V gave up 8 bases and J gave up 1 base, with 14 bases separating them. For the CDR3, the DNA is TGTGCCATCGCCCCTACAGCTTCGAACACTGAAGCTTTCTTT. The encoded protein is CAIAPTASNTEAFF.

The sample holds many counts of this clonotype. This chain uses TRBV12-3 or TRBV12-4 with TRBJ2-5, with D hard to call. The CDR3 runs 11 residues. V lost 5 bases to trimming and J lost 4 bases, with 5 bases between them. CDR3 coding DNA: TGTGCCAGCAGTGGCCTAGAGACCCAGTACTTC. Translating it yields CASSGLETQYF.

The J gene is TRBJ2-5, the V gene TRBV18; D gene uncertain. CDR3 length equals 13 residues. Deletions cut 2 bases from V and 2 bases from J, with 6 bases between. CDR1 and CDR2 (germline): KGHSH, LQKENI. The CDR3 DNA reads TGTGCCAGCTCACCAGCTATACAAGAGACCCAGTACTTC. Translating gives CASSPAIQETQYF. The full variable domain, in which reference TRBV18 and TRBJ2-5 provide the parts outside the CDR3, is NAGVMQNPRHLVRRRGQEARLRCSPMKGHSHVYWYRQLPEEGLKFMVYLQKENIIDESGMPKERFSAEFPKEGPSILRIQQVVRGDSAAYFCASSPAIQETQYFGPGTRLLVL.

Regarding this clonotype: A much larger clone is a single base away; this may be a read error. This rearrangement joins TRBV12-3 or TRBV12-4 to TRBJ2-7, with a tentative D call TRBD2 (5 bases). The CDR3 extends over 12 amino acids. The CDR3 DNA follows: TGTGCCAGCAGTCCGGAAGACTACGAGCAGTGCTTC. Its translation is CASSPEDYEQCF.

At least ten counts were recorded for this clonotype. The chain recombines TRBV12-3 or TRBV12-4 with TRBJ1-2, with 8 bases that match TRBD1. The ends lost 5 bases at V and 2 bases at J; junction bases unmatched: 4. The CDR3 covers 14 residues. In DNA form, the CDR3 reads TGTGCCAGCAGTCCAGGGGGCTTCAACTATGGCTACACCTTC. It translates to CASSPGGFNYGYTF.

This chain connects TRBV6-1 to TRBJ1-3, with D possibly TRBD1 on 6 matching bases. V was trimmed by 7 bases and J by 0 bases, leaving 19 bases between them. Germline V lookup: CDR1 MNHNS, CDR2 SASEGT. The CDR3 is 17 residues long. The CDR3 nucleotides are TGTGCCAGCATGTGGGGACAAGGGGCCTCCTCTGGAAACACCATATATTTT. This codes for CASMWGQGASSGNTIYF.

Many counts were recorded for this clonotype. The chain uses TRBV20-1 and TRBJ2-5; 10 nucleotides line up with TRBD2. Germline CDR1 reads DFQATT; CDR2 reads SNEGSKA (reference sequence). This CDR3 contains 18 residues. The V and J ends lost 2 bases and 5 bases, in that order; junction bases with no gene match: 17. The CDR3 region is CSARRLAGALRVVETQYF. The CDR3 DNA is TGCAGTGCTAGACGGCTAGCGGGAGCCCTAAGGGTTGTGGAGACCCAGTACTTC.

This clonotype was counted many times. This chain joins TRBV6-5 and TRBJ1-6, with D perhaps TRBD1 (6 bases). V lost 5 bases to trimming and J lost 10 bases, with 15 bases between them. Germline CDR1 is MNHEY and CDR2 is SVGAGI. CDR3 length: 14 residues. The CDR3 here is CASSNTGSGSPLHF. CDR3 nucleotide sequence: TGTGCCAGCAGTAACACAGGGTCCGGGTCACCCCTCCACTTT.

Many counts were recorded for this clonotype. This chain connects TRBV7-2 to TRBJ2-7, with D possibly being TRBD2 (6 bases). The V gene's germline CDR1 is SGHTA and CDR2 FQGNSA. The CDR3 is made up of 15 amino acids. The V end was cut by 1 base, the J end by 3 bases, with 13 bases between. DNA of the CDR3: TGTGCCAGCAGCTTAGATAGGTCGGGAGACTACGAGCAGTACTTC. Its translation is CASSLDRSGDYEQYF.

This clonotype was seen ten or more times. The J gene is TRBJ1-2, the V gene TRBV12-3 or TRBV12-4, with 12 bases that match TRBD1. This CDR3 is 15 amino acids long. V lost 9 bases to trimming and J lost 8 bases; unmatched junction nucleotides: 13. The CDR3 region has the DNA TGTGCCAGTCGGGGGGTTGGGACAGGGGGCTTGGGCTACACCTTC. This translates into CASRGVGTGGLGYTF.

V usage is TRBV12-5 and J usage is TRBJ1-2; D gene uncertain. The germline CDR1 and CDR2 sequences are LGHNT and FRNRAP. The CDR3 length is 13 residues. V lost 3 bases and J 4 bases, leaving 9 bases between the germline ends. The CDR3 DNA reads TGTGCTAGTGGTTTCGACCCGCGCTATGGCTACACCTTC. It codes for CASGFDPRYGYTF.

This clonotype was found many times. The chain couples TRBV24-1 to TRBJ1-5, with D possibly TRBD1 on 6 matching bases. The CDR3 loop spans 14 amino acids. Germline V gene data show CDR1 as KGHDR and CDR2 as SFDVKD. Trimming removed 4 bases at V and 5 bases at J, with 11 bases between. The DNA for the CDR3 is TGTGCCACCAGTGACACGGACAGAGATCAGCCCCAGCATTTT. Translation gives CATSDTDRDQPQHF.

This clonotype occurred many times. The V call is TRBV28, the J call TRBJ2-7; TRBD1 matches at 12 bases. J gave up 5 bases and V 5 bases, and 7 bases lay outside the gene matches. Germline lookup yields CDR1 MDHEN and CDR2 SYDVKM. CDR3 length equals 15 residues. The CDR3 region has the DNA TGTGCCAGCAGTGTACCGGGACAGGGGGCCAACGAGCAGTACTTC. Protein: CASSVPGQGANEQYF.

This clonotype came up many times. This chain uses TRBV7-9 with TRBJ2-7; 7 bases agree with TRBD1. The ends lost 5 bases at V and 0 bases at J; junction bases unmatched: 10. The germline V gene encodes CDR1 SEHNR and CDR2 FQNEAQ (reference sequence). This CDR3 region has 16 residues. The CDR3 DNA sequence: TGTGCCAGCAGCCCCGCGGCGGACAGGAGCTCCTACGAGCAGTACTTC. Protein: CASSPAADRSSYEQYF.

This clonotype showed up many times. The gene calls are TRBV12-5 and TRBJ2-7; the D gene is possibly TRBD1 (5 bases). CDR3 size: 16 residues. Germline V lookup: CDR1 LGHNT, CDR2 FRNRAP. Trimming cost V 7 bases and J 2 bases, with 21 bases left between them. The CDR3 DNA reads TGTGCTAGTGCCCCGTTAGGGGTTATTAAGGCCTACGAGCAGTACTTC. Protein: CASAPLGVIKAYEQYF. Variable domain in full (rest from reference TRBV12-5 and TRBJ2-7): DARVTQTPRHKVTEMGQEVTMRCQPILGHNTVFWYRQTMMQGLELLAYFRNRAPLDDSGMPKDRFSAEMPDATLATLKIQPSEPRDSAVYFCASAPLGVIKAYEQYFGPGTRLTVT.

This clonotype was seen many times. The chain links TRBV7-9 to TRBJ2-5; D gene ambiguous. Germline CDR1 reads SEHNR; CDR2 reads FQNEAQ (reference sequence). Trimming removed 4 bases at V and 5 bases at J, with 17 bases between. The CDR3 totals 15 residues. CDR3 DNA: TGTGCCAGCAGCTACCCCCTTGACCCCGGGGAGACCCAGTACTTC. Amino acids: CASSYPLDPGETQYF.

This clonotype has ten or more counts. A much larger clone lies one base from this, so it may be a read error. V usage is TRBV27 and J usage is TRBJ2-5; 12 bases are a match to TRBD2. Germline V CDR1 and CDR2: MNHEY, SMNVEV (reference sequence). The CDR3 runs to 18 residues. Here the CDR3 DNA reads TGTGCCAGCAGTTTATCGAGACTAGCGGGAGCGCCAGGAGAGACCAAGTACTTC. As protein: CASSLSRLAGAPGETKYF.

This clonotype showed up many times. The chain links TRBV24-1 to TRBJ2-7; D remains ambiguous. CDR3 length: 14 amino acids. Trimming took 7 bases from V and 9 from J, leaving 21 bases between them. Germline loops: CDR1 KGHDR, CDR2 SFDVKD. CDR3 sequence reads: CATSSEATTTAQYF. In DNA, the CDR3 is TGTGCCACCAGCAGCGAAGCCACTACGACCGCGCAGTACTTC.